The 10 T cell receptor beta chains in this list originate from one sample, sequenced in a study of CD8 T cells in ankylosing spondylitis. Whole-study findings and limits: It appeared that ankylosing spondylitis blood was characterized by a TCR beta motif of several highly homologous variants.

Each CDR3 protein is one row after TCRdb ran MiXCR on the 5' RACE reads. Among about 700,000 distinct CDR3 sequences listed, roughly 19% were seen once. These receptors have no identified antigens. The sample consisted of blood, either unsorted or a sorted T cell fraction (not recorded which). These receptors originate from a male donor with ankylosing spondylitis.

The chain has TRBV15 and TRBJ1-2; no clear D gene. Germline V gene lookup returns CDR1 LNHNV and CDR2 YYDKDF (reference sequence). V was trimmed by 5 bases and J by 2 bases, leaving 15 bases between them. The length of the CDR3 is 15 residues. CDR3 sequence reads: CATSRRDTPNYGYTF. The CDR3 DNA reads TGTGCCACCAGCCGGCGAGACACCCCCAACTATGGCTACACCTTC.

V is TRBV10-3 and J is TRBJ2-7, with D perhaps TRBD1 (5 bases). The CDR3 runs 12 residues. Germline assignment: CDR1 ENHRY and CDR2 SYGVKD. V was shortened by 1 base and J by 6 bases, with 7 bases between the two germline ends. The CDR3 DNA reads as TGTGCCATCAGTGAGTGGGGCCTCGAGCAGTACTTC. Amino acids: CAISEWGLEQYF.

The CDR3 DNA reads as TGCAGTGCCGAGACTCAGGCAGGCAATGAGCAGTTCTTC. Its protein is CSAETQAGNEQFF. V is TRBV20-1 and J is TRBJ2-1; D gene ambiguous. Deletions cut 6 bases from V and 6 bases from J, with 15 bases between. Germline V CDR1 and CDR2: DFQATT, SNEGSKA (reference sequence). The CDR3 loop spans 13 amino acids.

CDR3 nucleotides: TGTGCCAGCAGCCCTGCGACGGGGCCCAATCAGCCCCAGCATTTT. Amino acids: CASSPATGPNQPQHF. The chain combines TRBV6-1 with TRBJ1-5; D is perhaps TRBD1 (5 bases). The CDR3 covers 15 residues. Trimming stripped 6 bases from V and 3 bases from J, with 15 bases between. Germline assignment: CDR1 MNHNS and CDR2 SASEGT.

The chain joins TRBV12-3 or TRBV12-4 to TRBJ2-3; D might be TRBD2 (5 bases). The length of the CDR3 is 16 residues. V gave up 5 bases and J gave up 7 bases, with 22 bases separating them. The CDR3 here is CASSPVGRAGRNTQYF. DNA of the CDR3: TGTGCCAGCAGTCCGGTTGGGCGGGCCGGTCGAAATACGCAGTATTTT.

As concerns this clonotype: An end of the junction differs from the germline gene, which may be a read error. The chain recombines TRBV6-7 with TRBJ2-7; D is perhaps TRBD1 (5 bases). TRBV6-7 is annotated as an ORF whose role is uncertain. The CDR3 loop spans 14 amino acids. The CDR3 region has the DNA TGTGCCAGCAGTTTCAGGGTTCTGTCCTCCGAGCAGTACTTC. Its translation is CASSFRVLSSEQYF.

V gene TRBV5-6 combines with J gene TRBJ2-2; D possibly matches TRBD1 or TRBD2 (6 bases each). CDR1 and CDR2 (germline): SGHDT, YYEEEE. The V end lost 4 bases, the J end lost 0 bases, and 13 bases lay between the germline ends. CDR3 size: 16 residues. In nucleotides, the CDR3 is TGTGCCAGCAGCCCGCCCCGGGGGCCGAACACCGGGGAGCTGTTTTTT. Translated, it gives CASSPPRGPNTGELFF.

This clonotype was seen more than once but under ten times. This chain joins TRBV5-1 and TRBJ2-2, with D perhaps matching TRBD1 (5 bases). Trimming stripped 4 bases from V and 6 bases from J, with 22 bases between. This CDR3 is 17 amino acids long. The germline V gene encodes CDR1 SGHRS and CDR2 YFSETQ. CDR3 region: CASSPKTGHPMSGELFF. CDR3 DNA sequence: TGCGCCAGCAGCCCGAAAACAGGACACCCGATGTCCGGGGAGCTGTTTTTT.

This clonotype was recorded only once. V and J are TRBV20-1 and TRBJ2-5; 15 bases align to TRBD2. Per germline, CDR1 DFQATT and CDR2 SNEGSKA (reference sequence). The CDR3 consists of 15 residues. V dropped 4 bases and J dropped 7; count of bases not matched to a gene: 7. In DNA, the CDR3 is TGCAGTGCTACCAGGACTAGCGGGGGGGCGGGGACCCAGTACTTC. Amino acid sequence: CSATRTSGGAGTQYF.

V gene TRBV10-3 combines with J gene TRBJ2-7; 8 nucleotides agree with TRBD2. CDR3 length: 14 amino acids. J gave up 4 bases and V 4 bases, and 6 bases lay outside the gene matches. CDR1 ENHRY and CDR2 SYGVKD come from the germline V gene. CDR3 nucleotides: TGTGCCATCAGTGGCGGGGGGAATCGGTACGAGCAGTACTTC. The encoded protein is CAISGGGNRYEQYF.